This T cell receptor (beta chain) was obtained from a study of OX40 agonist ivuxolimab in advanced cancers. Study information: Every 2 weeks, patients received ivuxolimab intravenously, dosed at 0.01 to 10 mg/kg. Males comprised about 78% of the group, whose mean age was about 60 years (range 23 to 79).

Individuals having autoimmune disease history or systemic immunosuppression were not enrolled. Repertoires were generated with immunoSEQ multiplex PCR, while TCRdb's copy carries only in-frame clones and drops some. The sample records tens of thousands of clones, approximately 87% being singletons. CDR3 length: 15 residues. The ends were cut back, 6 bases at V and 2 bases at J, with 14 bases in the middle. Germline CDR1 is LNHDA and CDR2 is SQIVND (reference sequence). The source was CD4+ or CD8+ T cells sorted from blood, collected in a trial of the OX40 agonist ivuxolimab. The chain has TRBV19 and TRBJ1-5; D uncertain. The sequence came from an adult with an advanced solid tumor such as melanoma, head and neck, liver or kidney cancer. The CDR3 loop reads CASSRRGDGNQPQHF. CDR3 bases: TGTGCCAGTAGCAGACGGGGAGATGGCAATCAGCCCCAGCATTTT.